The TCR beta chain described here comes from a study of Graves' ophthalmopathy and Graves' hyperthyroidism. Regarding the study as a whole: Ophthalmopathy progression prediction by the model yielded a sensitivity of around 68% and a specificity of roughly 74%.

The table lists this clonotype with many counts. Its cognate antigen is unknown. V lost 3 bases and J 2 bases, leaving 13 bases between the germline ends. The CDR3 consists of 15 residues. CDR1 and CDR2 (germline): LNHNV, YYDKDF (reference sequence). RNA transcripts provided the template for amplifying TCR beta CDR3 regions. First-round RT-PCR employed HTBI primers, with a second-round multiplex PCR after it. TCRdb re-analysed the multiplex PCR reads in MiXCR, keeping a single row per CDR3 protein. The sample includes about 400,000 distinct CDR3 sequences, 15% to 20% of them seen just once. This clonotype was sampled from a woman younger than 35 with Graves' ophthalmopathy. The rearrangement joins TRBV15 to TRBJ1-2; D uncertain. Sequenced: peripheral blood. CDR3 region: CATSSGRGSNYGYTF. Here the CDR3 DNA reads TGTGCCACCAGCAGCGGTCGGGGATCCAACTATGGCTACACCTTC.